Listed here is a single T cell receptor beta chain. Its antigen is as yet unknown. One junction end disagrees with the germline gene, perhaps due to a read error. TCRdb reanalysed the 5' RACE reads using MiXCR and keeps one entry per CDR3 protein. The sample contains about 1.7 million distinct CDR3 sequences, about 31% of which appear only once. This CDR3 spans 17 amino acids. CDR1 is KGHDR, CDR2 SFDVKD, per germline. This sample is drawn from a study of identical twins. General observations from the study: Among monozygotic twins, out-of-frame TCR alpha sharing exceeded what models predicted. Excess twin sharing in beta out-of-frame sequences was weaker. Beta clonotypes that were abundant in cord blood contained fewer insertions, a pattern absent from memory repertoires.

This sequence joins TRBV24-1 and TRBJ2-1; TRBD2 aligns across 7 bases. The sequenced sample was cord blood. The receptor was isolated from a newborn girl in good health. Here the CDR3 reads CATSNFVLGEGYNEQFF. CDR3 in DNA: TGTGCCACCAGTAATTTTGTTTTGGGGGAGGGATACAATGAGCAGTTCTTC.